The TCR beta chain described here comes from a study of early T cells in non-severe SARS-CoV-2 infection. About the study: Bulk RNA from unsorted whole blood was sequenced; chains were unpaired.

The J segment lost 0 bases and the V segment lost 4 bases, leaving 15 bases of the junction unmatched. From germline, CDR1 is MDHEN and CDR2 SYDVKM. The CDR3 extends over 19 amino acids. Study conclusions and caveats: Clonotype matching in VDJdb favored anti-spike CD8 responses and did not capture private and CD4 specificities.

In its sample, this clonotype was seen many times. Its antigen is unknown. Unique molecular identifiers were added to individual cDNA molecules. Each CDR3 protein is one row after TCRdb ran MiXCR on the 5' RACE reads. The sample consists of fewer than 50,000 distinct CDR3 sequences, roughly 7% of them appearing once. V gene TRBV28 combines with J gene TRBJ2-1, with TRBD1 identical over 7 bases. Sequencing used whole blood. The TCR sequence derives from an adult who was a healthcare worker with PCR-confirmed SARS-CoV-2 infection or an uninfected control (not recorded which). This CDR3 is CASSSHKTRQGSSYNEQFF. CDR3 nucleotide sequence: TGTGCCAGCAGTTCTCACAAAACCCGACAGGGCAGCTCCTACAATGAGCAGTTCTTC.